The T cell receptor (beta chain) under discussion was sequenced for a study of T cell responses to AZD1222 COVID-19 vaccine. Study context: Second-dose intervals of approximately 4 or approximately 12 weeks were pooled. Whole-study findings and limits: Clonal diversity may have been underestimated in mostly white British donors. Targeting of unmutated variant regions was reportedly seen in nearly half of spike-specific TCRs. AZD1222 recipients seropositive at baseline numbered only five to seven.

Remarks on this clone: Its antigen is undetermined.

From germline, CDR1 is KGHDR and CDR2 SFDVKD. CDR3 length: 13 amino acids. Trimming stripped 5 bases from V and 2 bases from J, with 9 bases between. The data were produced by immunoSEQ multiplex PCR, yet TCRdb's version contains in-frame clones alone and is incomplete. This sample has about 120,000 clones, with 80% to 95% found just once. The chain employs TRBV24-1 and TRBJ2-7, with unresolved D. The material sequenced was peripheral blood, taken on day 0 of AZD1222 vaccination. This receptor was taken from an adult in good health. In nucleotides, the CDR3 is TGTGCCACCAGTGGTGTAAACACCTACGAGCAGTACTTC. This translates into CATSGVNTYEQYF.